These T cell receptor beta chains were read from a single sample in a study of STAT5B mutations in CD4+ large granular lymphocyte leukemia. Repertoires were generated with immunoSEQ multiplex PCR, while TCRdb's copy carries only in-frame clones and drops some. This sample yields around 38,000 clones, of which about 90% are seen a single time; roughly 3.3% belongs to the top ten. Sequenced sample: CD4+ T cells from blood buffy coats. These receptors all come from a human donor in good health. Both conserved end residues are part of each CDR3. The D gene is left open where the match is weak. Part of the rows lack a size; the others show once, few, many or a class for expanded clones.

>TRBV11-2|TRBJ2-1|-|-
TGTGCCAGCAGCTTAGAGCCCGGGCCCTACAATGAGCAGTTCTTC
CASSLEPGPYNEQFF
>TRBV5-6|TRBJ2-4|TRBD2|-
TGTGCCAGCGGGAGGACTAGCGGGAGATTGTTCATTCAGTACTTC
CASGRTSGRLFIQYF
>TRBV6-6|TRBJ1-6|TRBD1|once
TGTGCCAGCAGCGGTCAGGGGGGGAATTCACCCCTCCACTTT
CASSGQGGNSPLHF
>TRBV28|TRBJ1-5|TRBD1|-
TGTGCCAGCAGTGGACAGGGCCACAATCAGCCCCAGCATTTT
CASSGQGHNQPQHF
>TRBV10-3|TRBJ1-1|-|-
TGTGCCATCAGGACGGGGGCCTGGAACACTGAAGCTTTCTTT
CAIRTGAWNTEAFF
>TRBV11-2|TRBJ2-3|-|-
TGTGCCAGCAGCTTAGATTCGAGCGGGAGCACAGATACGCAGTATTTT
CASSLDSSGSTDTQYF
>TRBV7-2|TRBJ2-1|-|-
TGTGCCAGCAGCTTTAACTTTGCCTACAATGAGCAGTTCTTC
CASSFNFAYNEQFF
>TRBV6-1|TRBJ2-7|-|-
TGTGCCAGCAGTCGGGTCAGGGTTACCTACGAGCAGTACTTC
CASSRVRVTYEQYF
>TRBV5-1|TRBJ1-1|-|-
TGCGCCAGCAGCTTGGAGCCCCAGTCGAACACTGAAGCTTTCTTT
CASSLEPQSNTEAFF
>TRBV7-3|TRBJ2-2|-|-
TGTGCCAGCAGCTTAAGTGGGGTTGGGGAGCTGTTTTTT
CASSLSGVGELFF